This entry concerns a single TCR beta chain. Its antigen is undetermined. MiXCR was run by TCRdb on the multiplex PCR reads, yielding one entry per CDR3 protein. The profile shows approximately 88,000 distinct CDR3 sequences, roughly 30% of them singletons. These data come from a study of breast tumors, draining lymph nodes, adjacent tissues. Points from the study as a whole: Luminal-like breast cancer showed significantly greater tumor-nontumor repertoire similarity than basal-like breast cancer did. Tumor T cell lymph node origin was a supported hypothesis, not proven.

The length of the CDR3 is 13 residues. Germline values: CDR1 WNHNN, CDR2 SYGVQD (reference sequence). V gave up 1 base and J gave up 2 bases, with 5 bases separating them. Samples came from axillary lymph nodes draining the breast cancer. The clonotype was recovered from a female donor with breast cancer. Some clones in this sample may be carry-over from other donors' samples. The chain uses TRBV10-1 and TRBJ2-5; D gene unclear. Sequences were obtained from axillary lymph node tissue. The CDR3 DNA reads TGCGCCAGCAGTGAGTTCGGACAAGAGACCCAGTACTTC. Translation: CASSEFGQETQYF.